The T cell receptor beta chain described here comes from a study of blood T cell repertoires in COVID-19. For the study at large: Sources were T cells, B-cell-depleted T cells, or PBMCs; the material itself was cDNA or gDNA.

CDR3 length equals 18 residues. V gave up 5 bases and J gave up 1 base; unmatched junction bases: 11. Germline V gene lookup returns CDR1 SGHVS and CDR2 FQNEAQ. In the original workflow: Amplification with reference gene primers provided the estimates of nucleated cell counts. Sequencing used immunoSEQ multiplex PCR; TCRdb keeps in-frame clones, though not all of them. D and trimming were read from the DNA, whereas the V and J calls and clone size are those reported in that table. The table records around 370,000 clones, 85% to 90% of them present only once. Cohort assignment relied on participant-reported clinical history. Resolution of symptoms, clearance, or two negative PCRs was present in recovered Cohort 3 donors.

The V gene is TRBV7-8, the J gene TRBJ2-1; 10 bases are shared with TRBD1. This sequence was found in a woman between 18 and 29 years old who had recovered from COVID-19. The sequenced sample was PBMCs or T cells enriched from blood (not recorded which). The CDR3 here is CASSPPLRQGASYNEQFF. Written as DNA, the CDR3 is TGTGCCAGCAGCCCACCCCTCCGACAGGGGGCATCCTACAATGAGCAGTTCTTC.